This T cell receptor (beta chain) comes out of a study of blood T cell repertoires in COVID-19. Germline CDR1 SGDLS, CDR2 YYNGEE. The CDR3 contains 15 residues. V trimming: 3 bases; J trimming: 5 bases; junction bases outside the gene matches: 7. Profiled with immunoSEQ multiplex PCR; TCRdb holds only in-frame clones, not every one. The sample holds some 430,000 clones, roughly 88% seen once. The clonotype was recovered from a man aged 18-30 years who had recovered from COVID-19. The sample comprised PBMCs or T cells enriched from blood (not recorded which). The chain has TRBV9 and TRBJ1-4, with 7 bases aligning to TRBD1. The CDR3 DNA follows: TGTGCCAGCAGCGCATCCGGGACAGTAAATGAAAAACTGTTTTTT. Translated, it gives CASSASGTVNEKLFF. The full variable domain, its missing parts supplied by reference TRBV9 and TRBJ1-4, is DSGVTQTPKHLITATGQRVTLRCSPRSGDLSVYWYQQSLDQGLQFLIQYYNGEERAKGNILERFSAQQFPDLHSELNLSSLELGDSALYFCASSASGTVNEKLFFGSGTQLSVL.